Listed here are 27 T cell receptor beta chains from one sample, sequenced in a study of cytomegalovirus exposure and HLA in healthy donors. PCR used 60 Vbeta primers and 13 Jbeta primers. Measured with immunoSEQ multiplex PCR; TCRdb has only the in-frame clones, and not every one. The data hold about 60,000 clones, with 80% observed a single time. Material for sequencing was PBMCs. These receptors all stem from a male donor in good health and CMV-seronegative.

V gene TRBV7-9 combines with J gene TRBJ2-7; possible D gene TRBD1, 6 bases. The germline CDR1 and CDR2 sequences are SEHNR and FQNEAQ (reference sequence). The CDR3 sequence is 14 residues long. V lost 4 bases and J lost 2, with 12 bases in between. The CDR3 protein is CASSSEDSTYEQYF. The DNA for the CDR3 is TGTGCCAGCAGCTCTGAGGACAGTACCTACGAGCAGTACTTC.

This chain joins TRBV15 and TRBJ1-2; 8 nucleotides match TRBD1. The V gene's germline CDR1 is LNHNV and CDR2 YYDKDF (reference sequence). This CDR3 comprises 15 residues. Trimming took 0 bases from V and 4 from J; bases not matched to a gene: 4. The CDR3 reads CATSRDRTGSYGYTF. CDR3 in DNA: TGTGCCACCAGCAGAGATCGGACAGGGAGCTATGGCTACACCTTC.

The chain couples TRBV7-3 to TRBJ2-3, with D unclear. Looked up from germline, CDR1 is SGHTA and CDR2 is FQGTGA. Trimming took 5 bases from V and 2 from J, leaving 8 bases between them. This CDR3 is built from 13 residues. The CDR3 DNA follows: TGTGCCAGCAGCCTCAGCGTCACAGATACGCAGTATTTT. It translates to CASSLSVTDTQYF.

The count of this clone is one. This sequence joins TRBV7-3 and TRBJ2-3, with a tentative D call TRBD2 (5 bases). Looked up from germline, CDR1 is SGHTA and CDR2 is FQGTGA. The CDR3 length is 14 residues. V lost 5 bases and J 1 base, leaving 10 bases between the germline ends. CDR3 protein: CASSHPGGTDTQYF. As DNA, the CDR3 is TGTGCCAGCAGCCACCCCGGGGGCACAGATACGCAGTATTTT.

The rearrangement uses TRBV2 and TRBJ2-3; 8 bases match TRBD2. The CDR3 has 14 residues. J gave up 4 bases and V 10 bases, and 10 bases lay outside the gene matches. CDR1 and CDR2 (germline): SNHLY, FYNNEI. The chain's CDR3 is CAKATSAVADTQYF. DNA of the CDR3: TGTGCCAAAGCGACTAGCGCAGTGGCAGATACGCAGTATTTT.

The chain joins TRBV5-1 to TRBJ1-1; maybe TRBD1 (5 bases). Trimming left V 2 bases short and J 5 bases short, with 19 bases between. Germline V gene data show CDR1 as SGHRS and CDR2 as YFSETQ. This CDR3 is 16 amino acids long. The CDR3 loop is CASSFNRLAGGTEAFF. CDR3 nucleotide sequence: TGCGCCAGCAGCTTCAACAGGCTAGCCGGGGGGACTGAAGCTTTCTTT.

Concerning this clone itself: This sample includes further DNA sequences coding for the same CDR3. The chain carries TRBV4-1 and TRBJ2-1, with D perhaps TRBD2 (6 bases). The CDR3 runs 18 residues. The germline V gene encodes CDR1 MGHRA and CDR2 YSYEKL. Trimming took off 4 bases at V and 9 bases at J, with 28 bases between the two ends. Written as DNA, the CDR3 is TGCGCCAGCAGCCGAACTTCAGGGAGGATCCTTCCATTGGGTGAGCAGTTCTTC. It specifies CASSRTSGRILPLGEQFF.

The chain uses TRBV6-6 and TRBJ1-6; D gene unclear. This CDR3 has 13 residues. Trimming left V 3 bases short and J 7 bases short, with 7 bases between. In germline, CDR1 is MNHNY, CDR2 SVGAGI (reference sequence). The CDR3: CASSYLQNSPLHF. CDR3 in DNA: TGTGCCAGCAGTTATCTCCAGAATTCACCCCTCCACTTT.

J is TRBJ2-3 and V is TRBV7-3; TRBD1 is a possible D gene (6 bases). Trimming cost V 1 base and J 7 bases, with 18 bases left between them. The CDR3 contains 16 residues. The V gene's germline CDR1 is SGHTA and CDR2 FQGTGA. The CDR3 DNA reads as TGTGCCAGCAGCTTAAGGGGGAGCCAGGGGCAAAATACGCAGTATTTT. Translated: CASSLRGSQGQNTQYF.

V usage is TRBV4-3 and J usage is TRBJ2-1; TRBD2 matches at 8 bases. From germline, CDR1 is LGHNA and CDR2 YSLEER. This CDR3 comprises 17 residues. Unmatched junction bases numbered 7, after V lost 0 bases and J lost 3 bases. The CDR3, as DNA: TGCGCCAGCAGCCAAGATCAAGGACTAGCATTCTACAATGAGCAGTTCTTC. It specifies CASSQDQGLAFYNEQFF.

This chain links TRBV5-1 with TRBJ2-3; 9 bases are a match to TRBD2. Germline V gene data show CDR1 as SGHRS and CDR2 as YFSETQ. This CDR3 has 15 residues. The V and J ends lost 3 bases and 4 bases, in that order; junction bases with no gene match: 6. The CDR3 reads CASSSQGLAADTQYF. The CDR3, as DNA: TGCGCCAGCAGCTCGCAGGGACTAGCTGCAGATACGCAGTATTTT.

The chain recombines TRBV7-3 with TRBJ2-1; tentatively, D is TRBD2 (5 bases). The V gene's germline CDR1 is SGHTA and CDR2 FQGTGA. This CDR3 region has 15 residues. V lost 1 base, J lost 2 bases, and 9 bases lay in between. The CDR3 DNA reads TGTGCCAGCAGCTTAATCGGGGTAACCTACAATGAGCAGTTCTTC. This sequence encodes CASSLIGVTYNEQFF.

The chain recombines TRBV30 with TRBJ2-3; a weak D match, TRBD2 (5 bases). The V gene's germline CDR1 is GTSNPN and CDR2 SVGIG (reference sequence). Between the trimmed V and J ends, which lost 2 bases and 3 bases, there was a span of 12 bases. The CDR3 loop spans 14 amino acids. CDR3 sequence reads: CAWSSGASTDTQYF. In nucleotides, the CDR3 is TGTGCCTGGAGTAGCGGAGCAAGTACAGATACGCAGTATTTT. Filled out from reference TRBV30 and TRBJ2-3, the complete variable domain reads SQTIHQWPATLVQPVGSPLSLECTVEGTSNPNLYWYRQAAGRGLQLLFYSVGIGQISSEVPQNLSASRPQDRQFILSSKKLLLSDSGFYLCAWSSGASTDTQYFGPGTRLTVL.

The chain carries TRBV11-2 and TRBJ1-1; 9 bases align to TRBD1. V was pared by 4 bases and J by 4 bases, with 4 bases of the junction left unmatched. Germline CDR1 is SGHAT and CDR2 is FQNNGV. The CDR3 is made up of 14 amino acids. This CDR3 is CASSWTGASTEAFF. For the CDR3, the DNA is TGTGCCAGCAGCTGGACAGGGGCGAGCACTGAAGCTTTCTTT. Full variable domain (remainder filled in from reference TRBV11-2 and TRBJ1-1): EAGVAQSPRYKIIEKRQSVAFWCNPISGHATLYWYQQILGQGPKLLIQFQNNGVVDDSQLPKDRFSAERLKGVDSTLKIQPAKLEDSAVYLCASSWTGASTEAFFGQGTRLTVV.

V and J are TRBV5-6 and TRBJ1-1; 7 nucleotides align to TRBD1. The CDR3 extends over 16 amino acids. CDR1 and CDR2 (germline): SGHDT, YYEEEE. With V trimmed by 0 bases and J by 3 bases, 8 bases remained unmatched. This CDR3 is CASSLARQGVYTEAFF. The CDR3 DNA follows: TGTGCCAGCAGCTTGGCACGGCAGGGGGTCTACACTGAAGCTTTCTTT.

This chain joins TRBV10-3 and TRBJ2-5, with 10 bases that match TRBD2. V dropped 5 bases and J dropped 4; count of bases not matched to a gene: 7. There are 15 residues in the CDR3. CDR1 is ENHRY and CDR2 is SYGVKD in the germline V gene. For the CDR3, the DNA is TGTGCCATCAGTCAAAGCGGGGGGGCCAGAGAGACCCAGTACTTC. Its translation is CAISQSGGARETQYF.

The chain has TRBV21-1 and TRBJ1-5. TRBV21-1 is deemed a pseudogene. The CDR3 has 11 residues. The CDR3 protein is CAHCSNQPQHF. The CDR3, as DNA: TGTGCCCACTGCAGCAATCAGCCCCAGCATTTT.

This chain joins TRBV6-1 and TRBJ2-5; the match to TRBD1 covers 9 bases. TRBJ2-7 matches the DNA end more closely, so the J call is doubtful. The CDR3 sequence is 15 residues long. Germline CDR1 is MNHNS and CDR2 is SASEGT. CDR3 loop: CASSEIGQGRHEQYF. DNA for the CDR3: TGTGCCAGCAGTGAAATCGGACAGGGGAGACACGAGCAGTACTTC.

The rearrangement joins TRBV7-2 to TRBJ2-3; TRBD2 aligns across 11 bases. Germline V CDR1 and CDR2: SGHTA, FQGNSA. The CDR3 extends over 16 amino acids. V lost 4 bases and J lost 1; bases outside the gene matches: 4. The DNA of the CDR3 is TGTGCCAGCAGCTCCCGACTAGCGGGGCGCACAGATACGCAGTATTTT. Amino acid sequence: CASSSRLAGRTDTQYF.

This clone was detected only once. The chain is built from TRBV6-5 and TRBJ1-1, with 7 bases that match TRBD1. Looked up from germline, CDR1 is MNHEY and CDR2 is SVGAGI. J lost 3 bases, V lost 4 bases, and 8 bases had no gene match. The length of the CDR3 is 15 residues. CDR3 coding DNA: TGTGCCAGCAGTTCTCAGGGGGGTGGAGACACTGAAGCTTTCTTT. Protein: CASSSQGGGDTEAFF.

J is TRBJ2-7 and V is TRBV2; 9 bases agree with TRBD1. Germline-derived CDR1 and CDR2 are SNHLY and FYNNEI. V was pared by 6 bases and J by 1 base, with 4 bases of the junction left unmatched. The CDR3 consists of 14 residues. CDR3 in amino acids: CASRGGTGSYEQYF. CDR3 coding DNA: TGTGCCAGCAGAGGAGGGACAGGGTCCTACGAGCAGTACTTC. The full variable domain, with the rest looked up from reference TRBV2 and TRBJ2-7, is EPEVTQTPSHQVTQMGQEVILRCVPISNHLYFYWYRQILGQKVEFLVSFYNNEISEKSEIFDDQFSVERPDGSNFTLKIRSTKLEDSAMYFCASRGGTGSYEQYFGPGTRLTVT.

The chain is built from TRBV30 and TRBJ1-2, with 7 bases aligning to TRBD1. V lost 4 bases, J lost 6 bases, and 11 bases stayed unmatched. Germline V gene sequence: CDR1 GTSNPN, CDR2 SVGIG (reference sequence). There are 14 residues in the CDR3. CDR3 protein: CAWTWAGGYDGYTF. The CDR3 region has the DNA TGTGCCTGGACCTGGGCAGGGGGTTATGATGGCTACACCTTC.

This clone turned up a few times. This chain connects TRBV30 to TRBJ2-7; D call uncertain. V was cut by 3 bases and J by 0 bases, with 9 bases left in between. Germline V lookup: CDR1 GTSNPN, CDR2 SVGIG (reference sequence). The CDR3 contains 13 residues. DNA of the CDR3: TGTGCCTGGAGAGTGGTAGCCTCCTACGAGCAGTACTTC. Translation gives CAWRVVASYEQYF.

The gene calls are TRBV20-1 and TRBJ1-1; D ambiguous. Germline CDR1 DFQATT, CDR2 SNEGSKA (reference sequence). The V end lost 6 bases, the J end lost 1 base, and 3 bases lay between the germline ends. CDR3 length equals 10 residues. Here the CDR3 DNA reads TGCAGTGCCAAGAACACTGAAGCTTTCTTT. As protein: CSAKNTEAFF.

This clone was observed a few times. This rearrangement joins TRBV30 to TRBJ2-5, with D perhaps TRBD2 (7 bases). The V gene lost 5 bases and the J gene lost 5 bases, with 15 bases spanning the gap. Germline lookup yields CDR1 GTSNPN and CDR2 SVGIG (reference sequence). The CDR3 is made up of 13 amino acids. The CDR3 reads CAWGGGGRETQYF. For the CDR3, the DNA is TGTGCCTGGGGGGGCGGGGGCCGGGAGACCCAGTACTTC.

The chain combines TRBV2 with TRBJ2-3, with a weak D call TRBD1 (7 bases). Germline assignment: CDR1 SNHLY and CDR2 FYNNEI. Trimming shortened V by 2 bases and J by 8 bases, and 20 bases separated the two germline ends. CDR3 length equals 16 residues. Written as DNA, the CDR3 is TGTGCCAGCAGTGAACGGGGGCGAAGGGACAGATCTACGCAGTATTTT. Translating it yields CASSERGRRDRSTQYF.

V and J are TRBV6-5 and TRBJ1-1; D perhaps matches TRBD1 (5 bases). Deletions cut 7 bases from V and 7 bases from J, with 13 bases between. Germline CDR1 and CDR2: MNHEY and SVGAGI. The CDR3 contains 12 residues. CDR3 loop: CASKRGGLEAFF. The CDR3 DNA sequence: TGTGCCAGCAAAAGGGGAGGGCTTGAAGCTTTCTTT.